This is a list of T cell receptor beta chains from one sample in a study of control samples from healthy donors and cancer patients. TCRdb's table, derived via immunoSEQ multiplex PCR, lists solely in-frame clones and lacks some. This sample has 150,000 to 190,000 clones, with about 93% found just once. The specimen was blood. The receptors here all came from a man aged 45-65 years in good health. CDR3s include the opening cysteine and the closing phenylalanine or tryptophan. A D gene is named only where the DNA matches it firmly. Size is omitted from some rows. Given values are once, few, many or a class for expanded clones.

d_call clone_size j_call v_call cdr3_aa cdr3_nt
TRBD1 - TRBJ1-2 TRBV6-6 CASSYSQGNYGYTF TGTGCCAGCAGTTACTCACAGGGGAACTATGGCTACACCTTC
- - TRBJ1-1 TRBV24-1 CAILPGGVAFF TGTGCCATCCTGCCCGGGGGAGTAGCTTTCTTT
TRBD1 - TRBJ2-1 TRBV5-1 CASSLRGQGADEQFF TGCGCCAGCAGCTTGCGTGGTCAGGGGGCCGATGAGCAGTTCTTC
- - TRBJ1-1 TRBV19 CASSIDLRKVNTEAFF TGTGCCAGTAGTATAGATCTCCGTAAGGTTAACACTGAAGCTTTCTTT
- - TRBJ2-7 TRBV28 CASSLGDYEQYF TGTGCCAGCAGTTTAGGGGACTACGAGCAGTACTTC
TRBD1 - TRBJ2-5 TRBV28 CASRMTGEQETQYF TGTGCCAGCAGGATGACAGGGGAACAAGAGACCCAGTACTTC
TRBD1 few TRBJ1-2 TRBV10-3 CAIRLTGGSGGYTF TGTGCCATCAGGTTGACAGGGGGCTCTGGTGGCTACACCTTC
TRBD2 once TRBJ2-2 TRBV9 CASRLGGYTGELFF TGTGCCAGCAGGTTGGGAGGGTACACCGGGGAGCTGTTTTTT
- - TRBJ2-3 TRBV2 CASSLTRGTDTQYF TGTGCCAGCAGTCTGACTAGAGGTACAGATACGCAGTATTTT
TRBD1 - TRBJ2-7 TRBV18 CASSQQTGYEQYF TGTGCCAGCTCACAACAGACAGGGTACGAGCAGTACTTC
TRBD1 - TRBJ1-2 TRBV5-4 CASSRQGAYGYTF TGTGCCAGCAGCAGACAGGGGGCGTATGGCTACACCTTC
TRBD1 - TRBJ2-7 TRBV18 CASSPTGTGFYEQYF TGTGCCAGCTCACCAACCGGGACAGGGTTCTACGAGCAGTACTTC
- - TRBJ1-2 TRBV7-9 CASSPTGFGYTF TGTGCCAGCAGCCCTACAGGGTTCGGCTACACCTTC